Presented here are 14 T cell receptor beta chains from one specimen sequenced in a study of T cell repertoires in cytomegalovirus infection. TCRdb re-derived calls from the reads in MiXCR, one entry per CDR3 protein. The repertoire holds 200,000 to 300,000 distinct CDR3 sequences, with roughly an eighth as singletons. The sequenced material came from PBMCs. These receptors were taken from a human donor in good health (CMV status not recorded). Some clones in this sample may be carry-over from other donors' samples.

The chain employs TRBV28 and TRBJ2-7, with 16 bases aligning to TRBD2. V was clipped by 8 bases and J by 2 bases; unmatched bases: 9. The CDR3 runs to 17 residues. Germline loops: CDR1 MDHEN, CDR2 SYDVKM. The CDR3 spells CASWRFGTSGRAYEQYF. The CDR3 DNA reads as TGTGCCAGCTGGAGGTTCGGGACTAGCGGGAGGGCCTACGAGCAGTACTTC.

The table lists this clonotype with a few counts. This sequence joins TRBV2 and TRBJ1-3; the D gene is possibly TRBD1 (5 bases). CDR3 length: 18 amino acids. Trimming shortened V by 7 bases and J by 0 bases, and 22 bases separated the two germline ends. The germline V gene encodes CDR1 SNHLY and CDR2 FYNNEI. CDR3 sequence reads: CASTSRGSLTRSGNTIYF. The CDR3 nucleotides are TGTGCCAGCACGTCCCGGGGCTCATTAACGCGCTCTGGAAACACCATATATTTT.

This clonotype was counted ten times or more. The rearrangement links TRBV6-5 to TRBJ2-3; TRBD2 might be the D (5 bases). The germline V gene has CDR1 MNHEY and CDR2 SVGAGI. V was clipped by 0 bases and J by 0 bases, with 10 bases between them. This CDR3 comprises 16 residues. The CDR3 DNA is TGTGCCAGCAGTTACTCTATCGCGGGCAGCACAGATACGCAGTATTTT. Protein product: CASSYSIAGSTDTQYF.

The chain uses TRBV4-3 and TRBJ2-5, with no clear D. CDR3 length: 14 residues. V was trimmed by 1 base and J by 5 bases, leaving 11 bases between them. The germline V gene encodes CDR1 LGHNA and CDR2 YSLEER. The CDR3 DNA follows: TGCGCCAGCAGCCAAGGCTGGATAGGGGAGACCCAGTACTTC. Translating it yields CASSQGWIGETQYF.

The J gene is TRBJ1-6, the V gene TRBV18, with D uncertain. Germline lookup yields CDR1 KGHSH and CDR2 LQKENI. V shed 2 bases and J shed 6 bases, with 11 bases lying between them. The CDR3 runs to 15 residues. The CDR3 DNA follows: TGTGCCAGCTCACCAGGAGGGTTAGCTAATTCACCCCTCCACTTT. Translation gives CASSPGGLANSPLHF.

At least ten counts were recorded for this clonotype. J is TRBJ2-3 and V is TRBV7-3; the match to TRBD1 covers 10 bases. The V gene's germline CDR1 is SGHTA and CDR2 FQGTGA. The CDR3 has 15 residues. V dropped 6 bases and J dropped 4; count of bases not matched to a gene: 7. CDR3 DNA sequence: TGTGCCAGCAGTCGGGACAGGGGTGGGGCAGATACGCAGTATTTT. The encoded protein is CASSRDRGGADTQYF.

The table lists this clonotype with a few counts. The V gene is TRBV2, the J gene TRBJ1-1; 7 bases are a match to TRBD1. Germline CDR1 reads SNHLY; CDR2 reads FYNNEI. This CDR3 contains 14 residues. The junction had 1 base not matched to a gene; V was cut back by 2 bases and J by 1 base. CDR3 coding DNA: TGTGCCAGCAGTGAACAGGGGGGGAACACTGAAGCTTTCTTT. Translation gives CASSEQGGNTEAFF. Supplemented by reference TRBV2 and TRBJ1-1, the full variable domain reads EPEVTQTPSHQVTQMGQEVILRCVPISNHLYFYWYRQILGQKVEFLVSFYNNEISEKSEIFDDQFSVERPDGSNFTLKIRSTKLEDSAMYFCASSEQGGNTEAFFGQGTRLTVV.

This clonotype occurred many times. The J gene is TRBJ2-5, the V gene TRBV7-2, with 7 bases identical to TRBD1. After removal of 4 bases from V and 1 base from J, the junction contained 0 bases not matched to a gene. The CDR3 length is 13 residues. CDR1 SGHTA and CDR2 FQGNSA come from the germline V gene. The CDR3 spells CASSWTGQETQYF. The DNA for the CDR3 is TGTGCCAGCAGCTGGACAGGCCAAGAGACCCAGTACTTC. The complete variable domain, with remaining parts taken from reference TRBV7-2 and TRBJ2-5, reads GAGVSQSPSNKVTEKGKDVELRCDPISGHTALYWYRQSLGQGLEFLIYFQGNSAPDKSGLPSDRFSAERTGGSVSTLTIQRTQQEDSAVYLCASSWTGQETQYFGPGTRLLVL.

In this sample, this clonotype turned up a few times. A much more abundant neighbour one base away suggests this may be a read error. This CDR3 is CASSLDGTGNYGYTF. The CDR3 nucleotides read TGTGCCAGCAGCTTAGATGGGACGGGGAACTATGGCTACACCTTC. The J gene is TRBJ1-2, the V gene TRBV7-9, with a tentative D call TRBD1 (5 bases). Germline V gives CDR1 SEHNR, CDR2 FQNEAQ (reference sequence). Trimming stripped 1 base from V and 2 bases from J, with 11 bases between. This CDR3 has 15 amino acids.

This clonotype was detected many times. This chain uses TRBV28 with TRBJ2-3; 10 bases align to TRBD2. The CDR3 runs 17 residues. CDR1 MDHEN and CDR2 SYDVKM come from the germline V gene. With V trimmed by 5 bases and J by 4 bases, 12 bases remained unmatched. CDR3 bases: TGTGCCAGCAGTCCTCGTCTAGCGGGAGTATATGCAGATACGCAGTATTTT. It encodes CASSPRLAGVYADTQYF.

This clonotype has a handful of counts. This chain connects TRBV7-6 to TRBJ2-3; 7 bases match TRBD2. After removal of 4 bases from V and 0 bases from J, the junction contained 4 bases not matched to a gene. The CDR3 length is 15 residues. Germline lookup yields CDR1 SGHVS and CDR2 FNYEAQ. The CDR3 loop is CASSSDGGSTDTQYF. CDR3 DNA sequence: TGTGCCAGCAGCTCCGACGGGGGGAGCACAGATACGCAGTATTTT.

About this clonotype itself: Given a much more abundant clone one base away, this may be a read error. The genes are TRBV4-3 and TRBJ1-1; the match to TRBD1 covers 8 bases. The CDR3 extends over 14 amino acids. Per germline, CDR1 LGHNA and CDR2 YSLEER. The CDR3 here is CAISQQGGNTEAFF. The CDR3 DNA sequence: TGCGCCATCAGCCAACAGGGGGGGAACACTGAAGCTTTCTTT.

The chain links TRBV6-4 to TRBJ2-4; TRBD1 aligns across 7 bases. The CDR3 consists of 13 residues. V lost 0 bases, J lost 11 bases, and 4 bases stayed unmatched. From germline, CDR1 is MRHNA and CDR2 SNTAGT. The CDR3 region is CASSDSRGGLQYF. In DNA, the CDR3 is TGTGCCAGCAGTGACTCAAGAGGGGGCCTTCAGTACTTC.

Only a few counts were recorded for this clonotype. J is TRBJ2-1 and V is TRBV5-1, with 7 bases aligning to TRBD2. This CDR3 comprises 14 residues. Germline V gives CDR1 SGHRS, CDR2 YFSETQ. Germline trimming cut 4 bases from V and 10 bases from J; bases unmatched to any gene: 11. CDR3 loop: CASSPGEREREQFF. CDR3 nucleotides: TGCGCCAGCAGCCCCGGGGAGCGGGAACGGGAGCAGTTCTTC.